Shown below are 11 T cell receptor delta chains from a single sample sequenced in a study of gamma-delta T cells after stem cell transplantation (dated by TCRdb to the mid-2010s). Library generation was performed with RT-PCR. TCRdb records Illumina MiSeq as the sequencer. The public reads were reprocessed by TCRdb using CATT, and rows of matching DNA were later combined. This sample has some 1,900 delta-chain clones in its table, and around 18% of those were observed once. Clones ranked in the top ten supply over 25% of the sample. Sequenced: gamma-delta T cells. The origin of the receptors is a human donor. It is not recorded whose cells these are; they may come from a transplant donor.

This clone was seen a few times. A far bigger clonotype differs at one base, so this is likely a read error. The chain combines TRDV2 with TRDJ2, with TRDD3 as a possible D gene (6 bases). This CDR3 comprises 16 residues. V lost 0 bases and J lost 1, with 11 bases in between. Germline V gene lookup returns CDR1 GEAIGNYY and CDR2 EKD. The CDR3 nucleotides are TGTGCCTGTGACACCATGGGGGGAAATTTGACAGCACAACTCTTCTTT. Translated, it gives CACDTMGGNLTAQLFF.

As regards this clone: This likely reflects a read error, since a far larger clone is one base away. This sample includes further DNA sequences coding for the same CDR3. This chain connects TRDV2 to TRDJ2; 7 bases are shared with TRDD3. The ends lost 0 bases at V and 2 bases at J; junction bases unmatched: 14. Germline V gene sequence: CDR1 GEAIGNYY, CDR2 EKD. The CDR3 length is 19 residues. CDR3 sequence: CACDTVAGGPSPLTAQLFF. Written as DNA, the CDR3 is TGTGCCTGTGACACCGTGGCTGGGGGTCCCAGCCCCTTGACAGCACAACTCTTCTTT.

Comment on this clone: With only one base between it and a far larger clone, this is likely a read error. Other DNA sequences in this sample translate to the same CDR3. This chain joins TRDV2 and TRDJ1; TRDD3 matches at 9 bases. The CDR3 runs 19 residues. Unmatched junction bases numbered 17, after V lost 4 bases and J lost 0 bases. The V gene's germline CDR1 is GEAIGNYY and CDR2 EKD. The CDR3 DNA reads as TGTGCCTGTGATAAACTGGGGGACACTCCTCATCCGGACACCGATAAACTCATCTTT. It codes for CACDKLGDTPHPDTDKLIF.

The J gene is TRDJ1, the V gene TRDV2; TRDD3 agrees at 13 bases. V was clipped by 3 bases and J by 3 bases; unmatched bases: 6. Germline lookup yields CDR1 GEAIGNYY and CDR2 EKD. The CDR3 has 16 amino acids. In DNA form, the CDR3 reads TGTGCCTGTGACCCACTGGGGGATACGCTATCCGATAAACTCATCTTT. It yields the protein CACDPLGDTLSDKLIF.

Turning to this clone: This likely stems from a read error, as it lies one base from a far larger clone. V and J are TRDV2 and TRDJ3; perhaps TRDD3 as D (5 bases). CDR3 length: 22 amino acids. From germline, CDR1 is GEAIGNYY and CDR2 EKD. V shed 0 bases and J shed 5 bases, with 28 bases lying between them. This CDR3 is CACDTVSGLVYPVVRDTRQMFF. In DNA, the CDR3 is TGTGCCTGTGACACCGTTTCGGGACTGGTCTACCCTGTCGTTCGGGACACCCGACAGATGTTTTTC.

A word on this clone: Given a far larger clone just one base away, this is likely a sequencing read error. Different DNA sequences within this sample yield the same CDR3. The gene calls are TRDV2 and TRDJ1, with 10 bases that match TRDD3. There are 21 residues in the CDR3. CDR1 is GEAIGNYY and CDR2 is EKD in the germline V gene. DNA of the CDR3: TGTGCCTGTGACACCGTCGACCGTACTGGGGGATCCCGAAAGTCGACCGATAAACTAATCTTT. Amino acids: CACDTVDRTGGSRKSTDKLIF.

By frequency in the sample, this clone is large. The gene calls are TRDV2 and TRDJ1; D perhaps matches TRDD3 (6 bases). From germline, CDR1 is GEAIGNYY and CDR2 EKD. The CDR3 runs 16 residues. Trimming left V 0 bases short and J 0 bases short, with 13 bases between. This CDR3 is CACDTLGSPYTDKLIF. The CDR3 DNA follows: TGTGCCTGTGACACCCTGGGGTCCCCTTACACCGATAAACTCATCTTT.

Comments on this clone: This probably arose from a read error, given a far larger clone one base away. This rearrangement joins TRDV2 to TRDJ1, with D possibly being TRDD3 (5 bases). The ends were cut back, 1 base at V and 1 base at J, with 15 bases in the middle. Per the germline V gene, CDR1 is GEAIGNYY and CDR2 is EKD. CDR3 length: 16 residues. The CDR3, as DNA: TGTGCCTGTGACACTTTACTGGCTCGAGTCACCGATAAACTCATCTTT. It specifies CACDTLLARVTDKLIF.

Only a few counts were recorded for this clone. The translation of this DNA and the TCRdb protein of a much larger clone differ at residue 16, probably owing to a read error; the protein shown here is translated from the DNA. This chain uses TRDV2 with TRDJ1, with 12 bases identical to TRDD3. The last part of the DNA fits TRDJ2 better; the J call may be wrong. Germline CDR1 GEAIGNYY, CDR2 EKD. The length of the CDR3 is 17 residues. CDR3 in DNA: TGTGCCTGTGACACCGTTCAGACTGGGGGATACTTGAATAAACTCTTCTTT. This codes for CACDTVQTGGYLNKLFF.

By sample share, this clone is medium-sized. The V and J genes are TRDV1 and TRDJ1; 13 bases line up with TRDD3. V gave up 3 bases and J gave up 4 bases; unmatched junction bases: 11. CDR1 is TSWWSYY and CDR2 is QGS in the germline V gene. CDR3 length: 18 amino acids. CDR3 coding DNA: TGTGCTCTTGGGGACCCTGGGTACTGGGGGATACGACGCGATAAACTCATCTTT. It specifies CALGDPGYWGIRRDKLIF.

There are a few counts of this clone. A read error likely explains this, since a far larger clone differs by one base. Other DNA sequences in the same sample also yield this CDR3. The chain joins TRDV2 to TRDJ1; 9 nucleotides match TRDD3. The CDR3 length is 17 residues. Germline V gene lookup returns CDR1 GEAIGNYY and CDR2 EKD. The CDR3 DNA is TGTGCCTGTGACTCTATAGACGGGGGGATACTTTCCGATAAGCTCATCTTT. Amino acids: CACDSIDGGILSDKLIF.